The rows below give T cell receptor beta chains drawn from one sample of a study of blood T cell repertoires in COVID-19. The table came from immunoSEQ multiplex PCR; TCRdb's copy has only in-frame clones and leaves some out. Of about 160,000 clones in the sample, over 85% were seen once. The specimen sequenced was peripheral blood. These receptor sequences come from a man in his fifties or sixties with active or convalescent COVID-19. Each CDR3 is given without its conserved first and last residue.

CDR3,J,V
ASSYLAGDYNEQF,TRBJ2-1,TRBV5-1
ASSLQGIGTEAF,TRBJ1-1,TRBV7-9
SAAGNYGYT,TRBJ1-2,TRBV20-1
ASSPQELSAEHNGYT,TRBJ1-2,TRBV18
ASSIVSGISNQPQH,TRBJ1-5,TRBV19
ASSLSTGDAF,TRBJ1-1,TRBV28
ASSRTGGLSYEQY,TRBJ2-7,TRBV6-5
ASSTEREQY,TRBJ2-7,TRBV6-5
ATKQGASDNNSPLH,TRBJ1-6,TRBV24-1
ASSYHDRGNDYGYT,TRBJ1-2,TRBV6-2/TRBV6-3
ASRPRQVPGNEQF,TRBJ2-1,TRBV6-5
ASSLAGTGGYT,TRBJ1-2,TRBV12-3/TRBV12-4
ASSSWADYGYT,TRBJ1-2,TRBV19
ASSYSRGGEQF,TRBJ2-1,TRBV6-2/TRBV6-3
ASTGQLANYGYT,TRBJ1-2,TRBV7-8
ASSLGGPRADTQY,TRBJ2-3,TRBV7-2
ASSFNSLNTEAF,TRBJ1-1,TRBV27
ASSNGARENTEAF,TRBJ1-1,TRBV21-1
ATGRGTGELF,TRBJ2-2,TRBV24-1
ASTKQGAPNYGYT,TRBJ1-2,TRBV18
ASSQDSLGQLSYSGNTIY,TRBJ1-3,TRBV3-1/TRBV3-2
ASSMRVAGAAEAF,TRBJ1-1,TRBV19
ASSLMVAGGLLLNEQF,TRBJ2-1,TRBV5-1
ASSYTSGTGAYEQY,TRBJ2-7,TRBV6-5
ASSLAREKLF,TRBJ1-4,TRBV7-9
ASSSMNTGELF,TRBJ2-2,TRBV7-2
ASSGTGNQPQH,TRBJ1-5,TRBV19
ASRGTGDHEQY,TRBJ2-7,TRBV19
ASSINRPRRNYGYT,TRBJ1-2,TRBV19
ASSLPQGRGYT,TRBJ1-2,TRBV7-8
ASSLLGLAEQETQY,TRBJ2-5,TRBV11-2
ASSLVSQGATGELF,TRBJ2-2,TRBV5-1
ASRQVGAGSYGYT,TRBJ1-2,TRBV27
ASSRLAGEIDEQF,TRBJ2-1,TRBV5-1
ASSRTGGNSPLH,TRBJ1-6,TRBV11-2
AISRTGVGNTIY,TRBJ1-3,TRBV10-3
ASSQQQGRAF,TRBJ1-1,TRBV3-1/TRBV3-2
ASSSQDNQPQH,TRBJ1-5,TRBV18
ASSPNLAGVSQETQY,TRBJ2-5,TRBV19
ASSYSDRTYGYT,TRBJ1-2,TRBV6-5
ASSSGGTEYNEQF,TRBJ2-1,TRBV18
ASSIRTGGSYGYT,TRBJ1-2,TRBV19
ASSHRQVLGYT,TRBJ1-2,TRBV7-8